Shown below are 10 T cell receptor beta chains from a single sample sequenced in a study of OX40 agonist ivuxolimab in advanced cancers. Assay: immunoSEQ multiplex PCR; the TCRdb copy retains only in-frame clones and omits some. The sample lists some 150,000 clones, approximately 90% occurring once. This sample comprised CD4+ or CD8+ T cells sorted from blood, obtained in a trial of the OX40 agonist ivuxolimab. These receptors were collected from an adult with an advanced solid tumor such as melanoma, head and neck, liver or kidney cancer.

The chain joins TRBV28 to TRBJ2-3, with TRBD2 matching over 7 bases. The CDR3 has 14 residues. Germline CDR1 is MDHEN and CDR2 is SYDVKM. Trimming cost V 5 bases and J 3 bases; bases outside gene matches: 5. This CDR3 reads CASSPWEGTDTQYF. The CDR3 DNA sequence: TGTGCCAGCAGTCCTTGGGAGGGAACAGATACGCAGTATTTT.

This chain uses TRBV6-6 with TRBJ1-1, with D perhaps TRBD1 (6 bases). The CDR3 has 15 amino acids. Germline V gene data show CDR1 as MNHNY and CDR2 as SVGAGI (reference sequence). V lost 6 bases and J 5 bases, leaving 19 bases between the germline ends. CDR3 protein: CASSHLAGAATEAFF. CDR3 DNA sequence: TGTGCCAGCAGCCACCTAGCAGGGGCGGCGACTGAAGCTTTCTTT.

The DNA of the CDR3 is TGTGCCAGCAGCATACTAGCGGGAGGCCTCAATGAGCAGTTCTTC. The encoded protein is CASSILAGGLNEQFF. The chain carries TRBV27 and TRBJ2-1; 12 nucleotides align to TRBD2. This CDR3 is built from 15 residues. V lost 6 bases, J lost 6 bases, and 6 bases stayed unmatched. The germline gives CDR1 MNHEY, CDR2 SMNVEV (reference sequence).

The gene calls are TRBV28 and TRBJ1-1; TRBD1 aligns across 12 bases. The CDR3 runs 15 residues. Germline values: CDR1 MDHEN, CDR2 SYDVKM. Trimming cost V 7 bases and J 4 bases; bases outside gene matches: 7. The chain's CDR3 is CASIPGTGGVTEAFF. CDR3 bases: TGTGCCAGCATACCCGGGACAGGGGGCGTCACTGAAGCTTTCTTT.

This chain links TRBV10-3 with TRBJ2-1; no reliable D call. Germline-derived CDR1 and CDR2 are ENHRY and SYGVKD. The V end was cut by 4 bases, the J end by 8 bases, with 9 bases between. CDR3 length equals 12 residues. In nucleotides, the CDR3 is TGTGCCATCAGTGGCTCCGGTGATGAGCAGTTCTTC. This gives the protein CAISGSGDEQFF.

The chain couples TRBV9 to TRBJ1-1; weak D call: TRBD1 (5 bases). Trimming pared 0 bases from V and 5 bases from J, leaving 11 bases between. Germline lookup yields CDR1 SGDLS and CDR2 YYNGEE. The CDR3 runs 14 residues. CDR3 nucleotides: TGTGCCAGCAGCGTAGTCGGGACGGGAACTGAAGCTTTCTTT. Its protein product is CASSVVGTGTEAFF.

J is TRBJ1-4 and V is TRBV18, with D maybe TRBD1 (6 bases). Trimming took off 6 bases at V and 5 bases at J, with 13 bases between the two ends. The CDR3 contains 14 residues. CDR1 KGHSH and CDR2 LQKENI come from the germline V gene. In DNA, the CDR3 is TGTGCCAGCTCGGACAGCCATCCGAATGAAAAACTGTTTTTT. It specifies CASSDSHPNEKLFF. The full variable domain, completed using reference TRBV18 and TRBJ1-4, is NAGVMQNPRHLVRRRGQEARLRCSPMKGHSHVYWYRQLPEEGLKFMVYLQKENIIDESGMPKERFSAEFPKEGPSILRIQQVVRGDSAAYFCASSDSHPNEKLFFGSGTQLSVL.

CDR3 nucleotide sequence: TGTGCCAGCAGTCCGACAGGGGGTTCTAGTTCCTACGAGCAGTACTTC. Its protein product is CASSPTGGSSSYEQYF. The chain couples TRBV28 to TRBJ2-7, with 9 nucleotides matching TRBD1. This CDR3 is 16 amino acids long. Per the germline V gene, CDR1 is MDHEN and CDR2 is SYDVKM. J gave up 1 base and V 5 bases, and 9 bases lay outside the gene matches.

The chain combines TRBV7-9 with TRBJ2-6; no reliable D call. Trimming pared 5 bases from V and 0 bases from J, leaving 8 bases between. Looked up from germline, CDR1 is SEHNR and CDR2 is FQNEAQ (reference sequence). CDR3 length equals 15 residues. DNA of the CDR3: TGTGCCAGCAGCCCTATCAGCTCTGGGGCCAACGTCCTGACTTTC. Encoded protein: CASSPISSGANVLTF. Combining the CDR3 with reference TRBV7-9 and TRBJ2-6 gives the whole variable domain DTGVSQNPRHKITKRGQNVTFRCDPISEHNRLYWYRQTLGQGPEFLTYFQNEAQLEKSRLLSDRFSAERPKGSFSTLEIQRTEQGDSAMYLCASSPISSGANVLTFGAGSRLTVL.

The table lists this clone with a few counts. V is TRBV6-1 and J is TRBJ1-5; tentative D call: TRBD1 (5 bases). Germline CDR1 is MNHNS and CDR2 is SASEGT. Between the trimmed V and J ends, which lost 2 bases and 3 bases, there was a span of 11 bases. The CDR3 covers 15 residues. In nucleotides, the CDR3 is TGTGCCAGCAGTGAATCGGGGCAGAACAATCAGCCCCAGCATTTT. Its protein is CASSESGQNNQPQHF.